Listed here is a single T cell receptor beta chain. The data were taken from a study of blood T cells in healthy people across ages. With a J-beta primer mix and a sample-barcoded 5' primer, a second PCR ran 7 to 11 cycles. TCRdb re-called the 5' RACE reads through MiXCR, storing one row per CDR3 protein. The table shows around 870,000 distinct CDR3 sequences, with 25% to 35% occurring only once. This CDR3 contains 13 residues. From germline, CDR1 is SGDLS and CDR2 YYNGEE. Trimming cost V 5 bases and J 6 bases; bases outside gene matches: 3. The clonotype comes from a woman older than 75 in good health. The chain joins TRBV9 to TRBJ2-2, with 8 bases identical to TRBD1. The sequencing sample was made of blood. CDR3 protein: CASRSTGAGELFF. The CDR3 DNA reads as TGTGCCAGCAGATCGACAGGGGCCGGGGAGCTGTTTTTT.